The entry below describes one TCR beta chain. Its binding antigen is unknown. No base qualities exist here, and no much larger clone lies one base off it. The library was prepared using the immunoSEQ multiplex PCR assay. For most patients, genomic DNA was isolated with the Qiagen DNeasy Blood and Tissue Kit and shipped frozen to Adaptive Biotechnologies for TCR sequencing. High-throughput TCR-beta CDR3 sequencing of genomic DNA from most patients was performed by Adaptive Biotechnologies. The original pipeline was this. TCR sequencing data for around 20 patients were retrieved from Adaptive's ImmunoSEQ software; a few other patients were processed with MiXCR and VDJtools. CD4 versus CD8 sorting errors were corrected by removing sequences found in both subsets at a frequency ratio below 5:1. CDR3 nucleotide sequences shared between donor and recipient were removed because the origin of such sequences could not be assigned. To be classed as alloreactive, a clone needed at least 2-fold expansion over unstimulated cells and a minimum CFSE-low frequency of 0.002% (template counts) or 0.001% (read counts). Clones were considered mappable if detected in sequenced pre-transplant spleen, lymph node, or MLR CFSE-low populations of the donor or recipient. Cumulative frequency of alloreactive clones was calculated as a percentage of all sequences weighted by copy number. TCRdb took this table from immuneACCESS and kept in-frame rearrangements with V and J called. Such tables lack part of the clones; where checked against another copy, unresolved V genes explain under half of the gap, and the rest is unexplained. Clonal size and the V and J genes are those of that table, whereas D and trimming came from the DNA. The sample yields some 40,000 clones; about 94% were counted once. Around a fifth of the sample is in the top ten clones.

The data originate from a study of graft-versus-host responses after intestinal transplantation (dated by TCRdb to the early 2020s). In the study overall: Recipients received multivisceral, liver-intestinal, or isolated intestinal transplants. Every recipient was given anti-thymocyte globulin induction, then maintenance tacrolimus and steroids for two to three years. To identify alloreactive clones, pre-transplant mixed lymphocyte reaction products were sequenced and compared with unstimulated pre-transplant donor and recipient T cells. Bulk TCR-beta CDR3 sequencing was used to track graft-versus-host and host-versus-graft alloreactive T cell clones in the graft, circulation and bone marrow after intestinal transplantation. A cohort of 20 to 25 intestinal transplant recipients, including one retransplant, was enrolled, and a few patients lacking pretransplant specimens were excluded. Samples from a few later patients were sequenced in-house on an Illumina MiSeq with MiXCR processing rather than by the commercial service. Donor T cell macrochimerism was defined as a peak of at least 4% donor T cells among recipient peripheral blood mononuclear cells. Points the paper makes about the study in general: GvH clones were found in recipient bone marrow, and some of the GvH clones appeared earlier in ileal mucosa or blood, which is consistent with an intestinal mucosal origin. Patients with donor T cell macrochimerism had high GvH to HvG T cell clonal ratios in their allografts. Early after transplant, peak levels of circulating GvH clones were associated with declines in HvG clones. Conclusions were limited by the relatively low number and heterogeneity of intestinal transplant patients.

The label giving this sample's time point can be read as: cells obtained before transplantation from donor or recipient. CD3+CD4+ and CD3+CD8+ populations were FACS-sorted from unstimulated pre-transplant donor and recipient cells taken from spleen or lymph nodes. CDR1 and CDR2 are read off the germline V gene as MGHRA and YSYEKL. The CDR3 has 12 amino acids, counting the end cysteine and phenylalanine. CDR3 DNA is the only sequence kept; it has 36 bases, read in frame from the first base. V sheds 4 bases and J sheds 0 bases, leaving 4 bases between their ends. This clonotype was sampled from a human donor who was the organ donor for an intestinal transplant. The rearranged chain carries TRBV4-1 and TRBJ2-7, with the D segment identity uncertain. This material consisted of unstimulated CD8+ T cells sorted from spleen or lymph node cells, taken before transplant. The DNA reads as follows: TGCGCCAGCAGCCCCAGCTCCTACGAGCAGTACTTC. Its product reads: CASSPSSYEQYF.